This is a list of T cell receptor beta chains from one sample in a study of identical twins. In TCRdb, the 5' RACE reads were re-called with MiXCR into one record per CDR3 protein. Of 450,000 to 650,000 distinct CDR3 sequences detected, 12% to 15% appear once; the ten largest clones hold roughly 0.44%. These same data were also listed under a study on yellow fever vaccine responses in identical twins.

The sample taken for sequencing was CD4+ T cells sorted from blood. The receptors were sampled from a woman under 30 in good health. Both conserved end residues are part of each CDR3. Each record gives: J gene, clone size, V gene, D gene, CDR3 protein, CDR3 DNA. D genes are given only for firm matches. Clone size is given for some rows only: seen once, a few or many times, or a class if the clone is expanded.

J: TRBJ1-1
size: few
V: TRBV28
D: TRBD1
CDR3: CASSFLQGGNTEAFF
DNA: TGTGCCAGCAGTTTTCTCCAGGGGGGGAACACTGAAGCTTTCTTT

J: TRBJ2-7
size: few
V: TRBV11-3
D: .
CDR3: CASSTLPLIAAYEQYF
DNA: TGTGCCAGCAGCACGCTACCTCTTATCGCAGCCTACGAGCAGTACTTC

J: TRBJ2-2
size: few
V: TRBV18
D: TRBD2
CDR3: CASSISGTTNTGELFF
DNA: TGTGCCAGCTCAATTAGCGGGACTACGAACACCGGGGAGCTGTTTTTT

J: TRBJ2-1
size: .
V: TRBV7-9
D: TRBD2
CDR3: CASSLAGTTYNEQFF
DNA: TGTGCCAGCAGCCTAGCGGGTACTACCTACAATGAGCAGTTCTTC

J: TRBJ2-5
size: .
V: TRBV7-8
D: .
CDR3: CASSYAGYETQYF
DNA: TGTGCCAGCAGCTACGCAGGGTACGAGACCCAGTACTTC

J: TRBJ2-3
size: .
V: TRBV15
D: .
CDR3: CATSTPGQGLGDTQYF
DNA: TGTGCCACCAGCACCCCGGGACAGGGACTAGGGGATACGCAGTATTTT

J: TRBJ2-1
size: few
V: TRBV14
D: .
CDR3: CASSRPKGSYNEQFF
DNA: TGTGCCAGCAGCCGACCAAAGGGGTCCTACAATGAGCAGTTCTTC

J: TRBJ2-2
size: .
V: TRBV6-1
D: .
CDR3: CASSVGRTNTGELFF
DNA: TGTGCCAGCAGTGTAGGCAGGACCAACACCGGGGAGCTGTTTTTT

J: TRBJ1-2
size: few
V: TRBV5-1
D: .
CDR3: CASSLAAAGYGYTF
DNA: TGCGCCAGCAGCTTGGCCGCGGCTGGATATGGCTACACCTTC

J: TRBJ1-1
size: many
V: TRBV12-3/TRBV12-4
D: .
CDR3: CASSPPGGSTEAFF
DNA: TGTGCCAGCAGCCCGCCCGGTGGGAGTACTGAAGCTTTCTTT

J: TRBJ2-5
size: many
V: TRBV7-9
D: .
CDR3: CASSLEVETQYF
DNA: TGTGCCAGCAGCTTAGAAGTGGAGACCCAGTACTTC

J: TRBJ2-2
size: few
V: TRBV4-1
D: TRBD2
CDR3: CASSQGLAGVGELFF
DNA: TGCGCCAGCAGCCAGGGACTAGCGGGAGTCGGGGAGCTGTTTTTT

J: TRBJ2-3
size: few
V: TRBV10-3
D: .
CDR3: CAISPGSDTQYF
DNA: TGTGCCATCAGCCCAGGGTCAGATACGCAGTATTTT

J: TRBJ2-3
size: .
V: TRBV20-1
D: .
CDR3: CSARDRLTDTQYF
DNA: TGCAGTGCTAGGGACAGACTCACAGATACGCAGTATTTT

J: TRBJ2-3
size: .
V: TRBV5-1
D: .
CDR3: CASSLGGLAISTDTQYF
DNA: TGCGCCAGCAGCTTGGGAGGGCTAGCGATCAGCACAGATACGCAGTATTTT

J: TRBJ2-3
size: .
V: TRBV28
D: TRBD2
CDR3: CASNAAGGNTDTQYF
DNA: TGTGCCAGCAATGCGGCGGGGGGAAACACAGATACGCAGTATTTT

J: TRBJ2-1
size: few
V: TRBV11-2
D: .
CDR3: CASSGLGFYEQFF
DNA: TGTGCCAGCAGCGGTCTAGGTTTCTATGAGCAGTTCTTC

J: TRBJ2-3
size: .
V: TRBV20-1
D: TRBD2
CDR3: CSAPSGGEVTDTQYF
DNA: TGCAGTGCTCCTTCGGGGGGAGAGGTGACAGATACGCAGTATTTT

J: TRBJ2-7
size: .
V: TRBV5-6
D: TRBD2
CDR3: CASSGGTGGDYEQYF
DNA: TGTGCCAGCAGCGGAGGAACGGGAGGAGACTACGAGCAGTACTTC

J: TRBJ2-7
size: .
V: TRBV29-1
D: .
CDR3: CSVRLALEQYF
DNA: TGCAGCGTTCGCCTAGCTCTCGAGCAGTACTTC

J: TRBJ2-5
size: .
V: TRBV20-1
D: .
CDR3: CSARETNAQETQYF
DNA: TGCAGTGCTAGAGAGACAAATGCGCAAGAGACCCAGTACTTC

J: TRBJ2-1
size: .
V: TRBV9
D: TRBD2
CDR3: CASSVRGLAGNNEQFF
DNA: TGTGCCAGCAGCGTAAGAGGACTAGCGGGGAACAATGAGCAGTTCTTC

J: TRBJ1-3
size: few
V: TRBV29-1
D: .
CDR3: CSVGEQAGNTIYF
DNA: TGCAGCGTTGGGGAACAGGCCGGAAACACCATATATTTT